This T cell receptor (beta chain) originates from a study of post-analysis software for immune sequencing data. Overall study context: Patients had relapsing-remitting, secondary progressive or progressive-relapsing multiple sclerosis; some lacked subtype.

Points from the study as a whole: Under F measure analysis, samples from one preparation batch co-clustered strongly. Five TRBV segments, TRBV5-6, TRBV5-1 and TRBV20-1 among them, were found more frequent in patients than controls.

Sequencing libraries made from TCR beta cDNA carried unique molecular identifiers. Via MiXCR, TCRdb re-called the PCR reads, giving one row per CDR3 protein. The sample consists of 800,000 to 950,000 distinct CDR3 sequences, around 53% of them appearing once. The CDR3 contains 16 residues. Germline V gene lookup returns CDR1 DFQATT and CDR2 SNEGSKA (reference sequence). V was pared by 1 base and J by 3 bases, with 19 bases between. This clonotype appeared a few times. Its antigen is currently unknown. The sequence was obtained from a girl between 10 and 17 years old with multiple sclerosis. The specimen sequenced was blood. V and J are TRBV20-1 and TRBJ2-7, with D possibly matching TRBD2 (5 bases). The CDR3 sequence: CSARAGLALGRYEQYF. The CDR3, as DNA: TGCAGTGCTAGAGCCGGGTTGGCACTAGGTCGCTACGAGCAGTACTTC.